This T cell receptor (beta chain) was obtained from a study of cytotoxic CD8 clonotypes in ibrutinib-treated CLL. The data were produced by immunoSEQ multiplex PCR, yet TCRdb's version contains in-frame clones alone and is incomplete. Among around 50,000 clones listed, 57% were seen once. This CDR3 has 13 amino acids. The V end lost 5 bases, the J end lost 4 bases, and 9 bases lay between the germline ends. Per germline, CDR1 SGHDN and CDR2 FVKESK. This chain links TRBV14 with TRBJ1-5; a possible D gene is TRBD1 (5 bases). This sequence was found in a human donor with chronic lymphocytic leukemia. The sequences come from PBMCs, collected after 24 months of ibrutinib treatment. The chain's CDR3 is CASSSGLNQPQHF. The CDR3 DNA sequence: TGTGCCAGCAGCTCAGGGCTAAATCAGCCCCAGCATTTT.